The entry below gives a single T cell receptor beta chain sequence along with its context. The CDR3 is made up of 16 amino acids. Both 60 Vbeta primers and 13 Jbeta primers went into the PCR. Only in-frame clones appear in the TCRdb table, and some are missing; sequencing was by immunoSEQ multiplex PCR. The sample lists under 250,000 clones; around 81% were seen once. This entry belongs to a study of cytomegalovirus exposure and HLA in healthy donors. What was sequenced was PBMCs. This clonotype originated in a woman aged 60 to 75 in good health and CMV-seropositive. The genes are TRBV21-1 and TRBJ1-1; the D call of TRBD1 is as the table states it, not checked on the DNA. TRBV21-1 is noted as a pseudogene. The CDR3 spells CASQGPGQGVDTEAFF. As DNA, the CDR3 is TGTGCCAGCCAGGGACCGGGACAGGGGGTAGATACTGAAGCTTTCTTT.